These 19 T cell receptor beta chains originate from one sample sequenced in a study of blood T cells in healthy people across ages. Through a sample-barcoded 5' primer and a J-beta primer mix, a second PCR was run for roughly 6 to 12 cycles. MiXCR, applied by TCRdb to the 5' RACE reads, yields one record per CDR3 protein. The table records roughly 640,000 distinct CDR3 sequences, around 31% of them present only once. Sequenced sample: blood. The receptors here all came from a woman aged 80 or over in good health.

For this clonotype: At one of its ends the junction is not consistent with the germline gene, which may arise from a read error. The chain couples TRBV29-1 to TRBJ2-3, with D tentatively TRBD1 or TRBD2 (5 bases each). Germline loops: CDR1 SQVTM, CDR2 ANQGSEA. This CDR3 spans 14 amino acids. The CDR3 sequence is CSFRGVVSKDTQYF. DNA for the CDR3: TGCAGCTTCCGAGGGGTTGTGAGCAAAGATACGCAGTATTTT.

This clonotype was detected ten times or more. The chain joins TRBV12-3 or TRBV12-4 to TRBJ1-2; the D gene is possibly TRBD1 (6 bases). The CDR3 runs to 14 residues. With 4 bases removed from V and 3 bases from J, the gap between germline ends came to 12 bases. The CDR3: CASSSSGAYYGYTF. The CDR3 nucleotides read TGTGCCAGCAGTTCCTCGGGGGCCTACTATGGCTACACCTTC.

This clonotype was counted at least ten times. This chain uses TRBV3-1 with TRBJ2-7, with D possibly being TRBD2 (6 bases). There are 13 residues in the CDR3. Germline V gene lookup returns CDR1 LGHDT and CDR2 YNNKEL (reference sequence). V was cut by 6 bases and J by 6 bases, with 15 bases left in between. CDR3 loop: CASRSSGGVEQYF. CDR3 DNA: TGTGCCAGCAGAAGTTCAGGAGGGGTCGAGCAGTACTTC.

As DNA, the CDR3 is TGTGCCAGCAGCAAATATACAGGGCTCGAAGGCGATCAGCCCCAGCATTTT. It yields the protein CASSKYTGLEGDQPQHF. The chain combines TRBV7-4 with TRBJ1-5; TRBD1 is a possible D gene (6 bases). The CDR3 has 17 residues. Germline CDR1 and CDR2: SGHVT and SQSDAQ. V gave up 5 bases and J gave up 5 bases, with 22 bases separating them.

This clonotype appeared many times. The chain couples TRBV5-1 to TRBJ2-5; unclear D gene. The CDR3 is 14 amino acids. V was shortened by 0 bases and J by 1 base, with 7 bases between the two germline ends. Germline values: CDR1 SGHRS, CDR2 YFSETQ. Here the CDR3 reads CASSLDPRQETQYF. The CDR3 coding sequence is TGCGCCAGCAGCTTGGACCCGCGCCAAGAGACCCAGTACTTC.

As for this clonotype: One junction end does not reproduce the germline sequence, and a read error may be involved. The chain is built from TRBV12-3 or TRBV12-4 and TRBJ2-3, with 8 bases lining up with TRBD2. CDR3 length: 16 amino acids. This CDR3 is CASTDPGLVGVNTQYF. As DNA, the CDR3 is TGTGCTAGCACCGACCCGGGACTAGTGGGTGTAAATACGCAGTATTTT.

This clonotype was picked up a small number of times. J is TRBJ2-7 and V is TRBV7-2, with TRBD2 as a possible D gene (6 bases). The ends were cut back, 2 bases at V and 3 bases at J, with 17 bases in the middle. The CDR3 runs to 16 residues. Germline CDR1 is SGHTA and CDR2 is FQGNSA. The CDR3 bases are TGTGCCAGCAGCTTAATGTTCCAGGGAGGCTACTACGAGCAGTACTTC. It codes for CASSLMFQGGYYEQYF.

This clonotype was detected ten times or more. Germline and junction disagree at one end, which may indicate a read error. The rearrangement joins TRBV6-2 or TRBV6-3 to TRBJ2-5; possibly TRBD1 for D (6 bases). This CDR3 has 15 residues. Germline CDR1 MNHEY, CDR2 SVGEGT. CDR3 residues: CASSDSLTGQETQYF. The CDR3 coding sequence is TGTGCCAGCAGTGACTCTTTGACAGGCCAAGAGACCCAGTACTTC.

This chain links TRBV7-2 with TRBJ1-2, with D unresolved. The germline gives CDR1 SGHTA, CDR2 FQGNSA. The CDR3 covers 13 residues. Deletions cut 3 bases from V and 5 bases from J, with 10 bases between. CDR3 loop: CASSFFVGYGYTF. DNA of the CDR3: TGTGCCAGCAGCTTCTTCGTGGGATATGGCTACACCTTC.

The chain has TRBV7-2 and TRBJ1-6; a possible D gene is TRBD1 (5 bases). Trimming pared 9 bases from V and 4 bases from J, leaving 10 bases between. From germline, CDR1 is SGHTA and CDR2 FQGNSA. The CDR3 totals 13 residues. The CDR3 region is CASGTVYNSPLHF. The CDR3 bases are TGTGCCAGTGGGACTGTTTATAATTCACCCCTCCACTTT.

Many counts were recorded for this clonotype. One end of the junction fails to match germline, which may point to a read error. This chain links TRBV20-1 with TRBJ1-6; no reliable D call. The germline V gene encodes CDR1 DFQATT and CDR2 SNEGSKA (reference sequence). There are 14 residues in the CDR3. In DNA, the CDR3 is TGCAGTGCTAGAACAAGGGTTGCCAATTCGCCCCGCCACTTT. As protein: CSARTRVANSPRHF.

Comment on this clonotype: Possible read error: a much larger clone is one base away. The chain is built from TRBV10-3 and TRBJ2-3; 7 bases agree with TRBD1. The germline gives CDR1 ENHRY, CDR2 SYGVKD. This CDR3 comprises 14 residues. CDR3 sequence: CAISVGQVTDMQYF. The CDR3 nucleotides are TGTGCCATCAGTGTCGGACAGGTTACAGATATGCAGTATTTT.

This chain's CDR3 is CASTQSTGGNTEAFF. The DNA of the CDR3 is TGTGCCAGCACCCAATCGACAGGGGGGAACACTGAAGCTTTCTTT. The chain recombines TRBV2 with TRBJ1-1; 9 positions match TRBD1. V was pared by 7 bases and J by 1 base, with 7 bases of the junction left unmatched. The CDR3 covers 15 residues. Germline V gene data show CDR1 as SNHLY and CDR2 as FYNNEI.

Note on this clonotype: A much larger clone sits a single nucleotide away, making a read error possible. The V gene is TRBV28, the J gene TRBJ2-7, with D possibly matching TRBD1 (5 bases). The ends were cut back, 10 bases at V and 3 bases at J, with 19 bases in the middle. Per germline, CDR1 MDHEN and CDR2 SYDVKM. The CDR3 is 14 residues long. CDR3 protein: CAIQAIDRGYEQYF. The CDR3 region has the DNA TGTGCCATCCAGGCTATCGACAGAGGCTACGAGCAGTACTTC. The full variable domain, its missing parts supplied by reference TRBV28 and TRBJ2-7, is DVKVTQSSRYLVKRTGEKVFLECVQDMDHENMFWYRQDPGLGLRLIYFSYDVKMKEKGDIPEGYSVSREKKERFSLILESASTNQTSMYLCAIQAIDRGYEQYFGPGTRLTVT.

About this clonotype itself: Being one base from a much bigger clone, this may be a read error. The chain uses TRBV20-1 and TRBJ1-5, with D possibly being TRBD1 (5 bases). The CDR3 is 13 residues long. The V gene's germline CDR1 is DFQATT and CDR2 SNEGSKA (reference sequence). The CDR3 is CSARRGINQPRHF. CDR3 nucleotides: TGCAGTGCTAGAAGGGGAATTAATCAGCCCCGGCATTTT.

About this clonotype itself: Compared with germline, one end of the junction differs, possibly owing to a read error. V usage is TRBV7-8 and J usage is TRBJ2-3; no definite D call. There are 16 residues in the CDR3. In germline, CDR1 is SGHVS, CDR2 FQNEAQ. DNA for the CDR3: TGTGCTAGCAGCCCCCGCCGCCTTGGGGGCACAGATACGCAGTATTTT. The encoded protein is CASSPRRLGGTDTQYF. The variable domain in full, completed from reference TRBV7-8 and TRBJ2-3, reads GAGVSQSPRYKVAKRGQDVALRCDPISGHVSLFWYQQALGQGPEFLTYFQNEAQLDKSGLPSDRFFAERPEGSVSTLKIQRTQQEDSAVYLCASSPRRLGGTDTQYFGPGTRLTVL.

This chain uses TRBV14 with TRBJ2-2; possibly TRBD2 for D (6 bases). From germline, CDR1 is SGHDN and CDR2 FVKESK. The CDR3 consists of 17 residues. V shed 0 bases and J shed 4 bases, with 15 bases lying between them. The CDR3 DNA reads TGTGCCAGCAGCCAAGATAGGGGACTCCGGGGCACCGGGGAGCTGTTTTTT. Its translation: CASSQDRGLRGTGELFF.

The chain links TRBV13 to TRBJ1-3, with 7 bases fitting TRBD1. The germline V gene has CDR1 PRHDT and CDR2 FYEKMQ (reference sequence). The CDR3 loop spans 14 amino acids. V lost 8 bases to trimming and J lost 2 bases; unmatched junction nucleotides: 6. CDR3 region: CASDLGQAGNTIYF. CDR3 DNA sequence: TGTGCCAGCGACCTCGGACAGGCTGGAAACACCATATATTTT.

Concerning this clonotype itself: This clone may be a read error of a much larger clone one base away. This sequence joins TRBV7-9 and TRBJ1-2, with D uncertain. The CDR3 extends over 11 amino acids. V lost 1 base and J lost 9, with 6 bases in between. Germline-derived CDR1 and CDR2 are SEHNR and FQNEAQ (reference sequence). The CDR3 coding sequence is TGTGCCAGCAGCTTAGAAGTCTGCTACACCTTC. Its translation: CASSLEVCYTF.